The 19 T cell receptor beta chains below were found in one sample sequenced in a study of technical replicates of blood from a few donors. Here immunoSEQ multiplex PCR was the method, and the copy in TCRdb shows in-frame clones only, minus some. The table has some 13,000 clones, more than 85% seen once. Sequencing was done on a sample of PBMCs. These receptors were taken from a human donor in good health.

The genes are TRBV5-1 and TRBJ2-1; D call uncertain. The CDR3 covers 16 residues. Trimming left V 0 bases short and J 0 bases short, with 10 bases between. Germline CDR1 reads SGHRS; CDR2 reads YFSETQ. Here the CDR3 DNA reads TGCGCCAGCAGCTTGGTATGGGCAAACTCCTACAATGAGCAGTTCTTC. This gives the protein CASSLVWANSYNEQFF.

This clone was recorded only once. V gene TRBV5-1 combines with J gene TRBJ2-5, with unresolved D. The germline gives CDR1 SGHRS, CDR2 YFSETQ. This CDR3 is built from 11 residues. The V end was cut by 5 bases, the J end by 2 bases, with 4 bases between. CDR3 coding DNA: TGCGCCAGCAGTTCGCAAGAGACCCAGTACTTC. This encodes CASSSQETQYF.

This clone was seen once. The J gene is TRBJ2-5, the V gene TRBV30; TRBD2 matches at 8 bases. This CDR3 has 14 residues. Germline V gene data show CDR1 as GTSNPN and CDR2 as SVGIG (reference sequence). V was pared by 3 bases and J by 4 bases, with 7 bases of the junction left unmatched. The CDR3 spells CAWSSAGVPETQYF. In nucleotides, the CDR3 is TGTGCCTGGAGCTCAGCGGGAGTTCCAGAGACCCAGTACTTC.

The chain recombines TRBV9 with TRBJ2-1; 9 nucleotides match TRBD2. The CDR3 sequence is 14 residues long. The V gene's germline CDR1 is SGDLS and CDR2 YYNGEE. The V and J ends lost 4 bases and 7 bases, in that order; junction bases with no gene match: 6. CDR3 nucleotides: TGTGCCAGCAGCATGCCGGGACTAGCTAATGAGCAGTTCTTC. Its protein is CASSMPGLANEQFF.

This rearrangement joins TRBV18 to TRBJ2-1, with TRBD2 matching 10 bases. The junction had 5 bases not matched to a gene; V was cut back by 0 bases and J by 9 bases. CDR3 length equals 15 residues. Germline values: CDR1 KGHSH, CDR2 LQKENI. Written as DNA, the CDR3 is TGTGCCAGCTCACCACCGGCTAGCGGGAGAGGTGAGCAGTTCTTC. The encoded protein is CASSPPASGRGEQFF. Complete variable domain (other parts from reference TRBV18 and TRBJ2-1): NAGVMQNPRHLVRRRGQEARLRCSPMKGHSHVYWYRQLPEEGLKFMVYLQKENIIDESGMPKERFSAEFPKEGPSILRIQQVVRGDSAAYFCASSPPASGRGEQFFGPGTRLTVL.

CDR3 sequence: CASSESTTNEKLFF. The CDR3 region has the DNA TGTGCCAGCAGTGAATCTACGACTAATGAAAAACTGTTTTTT. The chain employs TRBV25-1 and TRBJ1-4; D unclear. Between the trimmed V and J ends, which lost 1 base and 2 bases, there was a span of 5 bases. Germline V gives CDR1 MGHDK, CDR2 SYGVNS. CDR3 length equals 14 residues.

The rearrangement joins TRBV7-9 to TRBJ2-7; TRBD2 matches 14 bases. The CDR3 loop spans 15 amino acids. In germline, CDR1 is SEHNR, CDR2 FQNEAQ (reference sequence). Trimming at V came to 5 bases and at J to 6 bases, leaving 6 bases not matched to a gene. This CDR3 is CASSPRLAGGPEQYF. In DNA, the CDR3 is TGTGCCAGCAGCCCCCGACTAGCGGGAGGGCCCGAGCAGTACTTC.

This chain uses TRBV15 with TRBJ2-5, with D possibly TRBD1 on 5 matching bases. This CDR3 is 13 amino acids long. CDR1 is LNHNV, CDR2 YYDKDF, per germline (reference sequence). V shed 1 base and J shed 5 bases, with 8 bases lying between them. The CDR3 is CATSRGRVETQYF. The CDR3 DNA is TGTGCCACCAGCAGAGGCAGGGTGGAGACCCAGTACTTC.

The chain carries TRBV5-1 and TRBJ2-3; D remains unclear. V gave up 0 bases and J gave up 0 bases, with 14 bases separating them. Germline V gene lookup returns CDR1 SGHRS and CDR2 YFSETQ. This CDR3 contains 17 residues. DNA for the CDR3: TGCGCCAGCAGCTTGGCCAGTTCGGCGGTTAGCACAGATACGCAGTATTTT. Translated: CASSLASSAVSTDTQYF.

This rearrangement joins TRBV19 to TRBJ2-1; 14 bases align to TRBD2. The germline V gene has CDR1 LNHDA and CDR2 SQIVND (reference sequence). The CDR3 consists of 17 residues. The ends lost 0 bases at V and 6 bases at J; junction bases unmatched: 4. CDR3 loop: CASSIDPGLAGGNEQFF. CDR3 DNA: TGTGCCAGTAGTATAGATCCCGGACTAGCGGGAGGCAATGAGCAGTTCTTC.

V is TRBV6-5 and J is TRBJ2-2; 7 bases line up with TRBD2. Germline CDR1 MNHEY, CDR2 SVGAGI. CDR3 length equals 15 residues. Losses at the gene ends were 2 bases for V and 5 bases for J; bases not matched to a gene: 5. The CDR3 loop is CASSYVGRSTGELFF. The CDR3 DNA is TGTGCCAGCAGTTACGTCGGGAGGAGTACCGGGGAGCTGTTTTTT.

The rearrangement joins TRBV14 to TRBJ2-3; TRBD2 agrees at 10 bases. The CDR3 sequence is 16 residues long. From germline, CDR1 is SGHDN and CDR2 FVKESK. V lost 5 bases, J lost 2 bases, and 7 bases stayed unmatched. DNA for the CDR3: TGTGCCAGCAGCTTCTGGACTAGCGGTGACACAGATACGCAGTATTTT. This encodes CASSFWTSGDTDTQYF.

The V call is TRBV5-1, the J call TRBJ2-2; D call uncertain. This CDR3 is built from 14 residues. Between the trimmed V and J ends, which lost 2 bases and 3 bases, there was a span of 8 bases. CDR1 SGHRS and CDR2 YFSETQ come from the germline V gene. CDR3 sequence: CASSLSPDTGELFF. CDR3 DNA: TGCGCCAGCAGCTTAAGCCCGGACACCGGGGAGCTGTTTTTT.

The V gene is TRBV5-1, the J gene TRBJ2-1; 8 bases align to TRBD2. This CDR3 is built from 14 residues. The germline CDR1 and CDR2 sequences are SGHRS and YFSETQ. With V trimmed by 6 bases and J by 4 bases, 6 bases remained unmatched. The CDR3 region is CASTPGGGYNEQFF. The CDR3 DNA reads as TGCGCCAGCACCCCGGGAGGGGGGTACAATGAGCAGTTCTTC.

The chain links TRBV18 to TRBJ2-7; the D gene is possibly TRBD2 (5 bases). The CDR3 is made up of 15 amino acids. From germline, CDR1 is KGHSH and CDR2 LQKENI. With 3 bases removed from V and 2 bases from J, the gap between germline ends came to 14 bases. CDR3 sequence: CASSPPGREAYEQYF. The CDR3 DNA reads TGTGCCAGCTCACCGCCAGGACGGGAAGCCTACGAGCAGTACTTC. The variable domain in full, with the rest retrieved from reference TRBV18 and TRBJ2-7, is NAGVMQNPRHLVRRRGQEARLRCSPMKGHSHVYWYRQLPEEGLKFMVYLQKENIIDESGMPKERFSAEFPKEGPSILRIQQVVRGDSAAYFCASSPPGREAYEQYFGPGTRLTVT.

The genes are TRBV5-1 and TRBJ2-1; TRBD1 is a possible D gene (5 bases). V was clipped by 0 bases and J by 0 bases, with 16 bases between them. Germline V gene data show CDR1 as SGHRS and CDR2 as YFSETQ. The CDR3 sequence is 18 residues long. The chain's CDR3 is CASSLVPSRGSSYNEQFF. The CDR3, as DNA: TGCGCCAGCAGCTTGGTCCCCTCTAGGGGTAGCTCCTACAATGAGCAGTTCTTC.

V and J are TRBV7-9 and TRBJ2-3; 10 bases fit TRBD2. Germline values: CDR1 SEHNR, CDR2 FQNEAQ (reference sequence). There are 16 residues in the CDR3. Trimming at V came to 3 bases and at J to 2 bases, leaving 5 bases not matched to a gene. CDR3 in DNA: TGTGCCAGCAGCTTCAGACTAGCGGGCCTCACAGATACGCAGTATTTT. Protein: CASSFRLAGLTDTQYF.

The chain combines TRBV29-1 with TRBJ2-7, with D tentatively TRBD1 (6 bases). The CDR3 has 14 amino acids. Trimming cost V 1 base and J 1 base, with 11 bases left between them. The germline V gene encodes CDR1 SQVTM and CDR2 ANQGSEA. DNA for the CDR3: TGCAGCGTTGAAGCTCCGGACAGTTCCTACGAGCAGTACTTC. This sequence encodes CSVEAPDSSYEQYF.

The rearrangement links TRBV18 to TRBJ2-5; 7 bases are a match to TRBD1. J lost 2 bases, V lost 8 bases, and 5 bases had no gene match. CDR3 length equals 13 residues. Germline CDR1 reads KGHSH; CDR2 reads LQKENI. The CDR3 region is CASNEGQQETQYF. CDR3 nucleotide sequence: TGTGCCAGCAACGAGGGACAGCAAGAGACCCAGTACTTC.